This T cell receptor beta chain was retrieved from a study of T cell repertoires in cytomegalovirus infection. Study results and limitations: The ex vivo response was dominated by HLA-C-restricted CMV-specific TCR beta clonotypes.

In this sample, this clonotype turned up a few times. The antigen remains undetermined. TCRdb redid the calling of the reads with MiXCR, one entry per CDR3 protein. The sample has 450,000 to 650,000 distinct CDR3 sequences, about 25% seen once. The sequencing input was PBMCs. The source of this sequence is a human donor in good health (CMV status not recorded). Some clones in this sample may be carry-over from other donors' samples.

CDR3 in amino acids: CASSPTGQGWETQYF. The CDR3 coding sequence is TGTGCCAGCAGTCCAACGGGACAGGGGTGGGAGACCCAGTACTTC. The chain couples TRBV2 to TRBJ2-5, with 10 positions matching TRBD1. The CDR3 sequence is 15 residues long. V shed 5 bases, J shed 5 bases, and the junction held 8 bases outside the gene matches. Per the germline V gene, CDR1 is SNHLY and CDR2 is FYNNEI.